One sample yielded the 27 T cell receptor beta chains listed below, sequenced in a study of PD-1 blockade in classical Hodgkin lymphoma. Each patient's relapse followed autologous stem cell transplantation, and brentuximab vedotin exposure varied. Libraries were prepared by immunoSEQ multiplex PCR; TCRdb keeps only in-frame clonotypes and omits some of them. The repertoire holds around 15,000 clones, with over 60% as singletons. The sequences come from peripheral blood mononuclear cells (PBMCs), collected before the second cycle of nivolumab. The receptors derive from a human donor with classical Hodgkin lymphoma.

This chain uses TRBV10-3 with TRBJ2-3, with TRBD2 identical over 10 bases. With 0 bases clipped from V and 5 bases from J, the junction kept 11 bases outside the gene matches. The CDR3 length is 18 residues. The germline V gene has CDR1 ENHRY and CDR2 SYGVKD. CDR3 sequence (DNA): TGTGCCATCAGTGAGTCGTTGATAAGCGGGAGGGCCGGAGATACGCAGTATTTT. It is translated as CAISESLISGRAGDTQYF.

The CDR3 DNA reads TGCAGCGTTGTATCAGCGGGAGCTTACGAGCAGTACTTC. Its translation: CSVVSAGAYEQYF. V gene TRBV29-1 combines with J gene TRBJ2-7; 8 bases line up with TRBD2. Trimming at V came to 4 bases and at J to 4 bases, leaving 6 bases not matched to a gene. This CDR3 has 13 amino acids. Looked up from germline, CDR1 is SQVTM and CDR2 is ANQGSEA.

The CDR3, as DNA: TGTGCCAGCAGCGTTTATAGCGGGCCTAGCACAGATACGCAGTATTTT. Translated, it gives CASSVYSGPSTDTQYF. The chain is built from TRBV9 and TRBJ2-3, with 7 bases identical to TRBD2. This CDR3 has 16 amino acids. CDR1 SGDLS and CDR2 YYNGEE come from the germline V gene. The trim removed 2 bases at V and 0 bases at J, leaving 6 bases unmatched.

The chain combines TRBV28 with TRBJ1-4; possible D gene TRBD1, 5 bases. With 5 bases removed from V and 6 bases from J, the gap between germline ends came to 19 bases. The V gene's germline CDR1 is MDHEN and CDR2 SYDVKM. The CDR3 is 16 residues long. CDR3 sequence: CASSPNRLPVDEKLFF. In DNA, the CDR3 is TGTGCCAGCAGTCCCAACAGGTTACCAGTCGATGAAAAACTGTTTTTT.

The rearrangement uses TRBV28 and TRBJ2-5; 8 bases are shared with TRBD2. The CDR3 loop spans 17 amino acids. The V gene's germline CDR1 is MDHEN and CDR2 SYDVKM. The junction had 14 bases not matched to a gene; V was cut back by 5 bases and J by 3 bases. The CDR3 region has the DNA TGTGCCAGCAGTCCGAGCTTAGCGGGATCGGGGGAAGAGACCCAGTACTTC. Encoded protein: CASSPSLAGSGEETQYF. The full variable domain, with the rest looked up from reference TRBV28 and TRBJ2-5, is DVKVTQSSRYLVKRTGEKVFLECVQDMDHENMFWYRQDPGLGLRLIYFSYDVKMKEKGDIPEGYSVSREKKERFSLILESASTNQTSMYLCASSPSLAGSGEETQYFGPGTRLLVL.

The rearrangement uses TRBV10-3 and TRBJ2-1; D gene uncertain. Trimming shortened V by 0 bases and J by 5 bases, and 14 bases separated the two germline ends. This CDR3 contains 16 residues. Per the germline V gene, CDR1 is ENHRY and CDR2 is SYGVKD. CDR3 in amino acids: CAISESPTYLNNEQFF. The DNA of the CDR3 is TGTGCCATCAGTGAGTCCCCAACCTACCTCAACAATGAGCAGTTCTTC.

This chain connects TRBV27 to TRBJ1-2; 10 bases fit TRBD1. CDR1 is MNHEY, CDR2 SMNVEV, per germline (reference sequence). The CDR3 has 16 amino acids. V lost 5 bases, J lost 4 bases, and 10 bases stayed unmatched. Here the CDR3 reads CASSPRPGQGLYGYTF. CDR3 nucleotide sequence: TGTGCCAGCAGTCCTCGCCCGGGACAGGGGCTCTATGGCTACACCTTC.

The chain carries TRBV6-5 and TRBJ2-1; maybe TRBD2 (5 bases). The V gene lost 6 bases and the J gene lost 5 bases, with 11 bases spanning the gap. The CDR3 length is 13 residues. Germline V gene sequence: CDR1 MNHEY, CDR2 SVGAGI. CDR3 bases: TGTGCCAGCAGCCTCACTAGAAACAATGAGCAGTTCTTC. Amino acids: CASSLTRNNEQFF.

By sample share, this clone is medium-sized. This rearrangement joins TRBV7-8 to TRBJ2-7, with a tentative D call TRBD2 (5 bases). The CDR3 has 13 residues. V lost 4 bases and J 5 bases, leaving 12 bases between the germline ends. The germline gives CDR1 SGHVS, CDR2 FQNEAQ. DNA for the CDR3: TGTGCCAGCAGCTCCCCGAGGCGGGACGAGCAGTACTTC. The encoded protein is CASSSPRRDEQYF.

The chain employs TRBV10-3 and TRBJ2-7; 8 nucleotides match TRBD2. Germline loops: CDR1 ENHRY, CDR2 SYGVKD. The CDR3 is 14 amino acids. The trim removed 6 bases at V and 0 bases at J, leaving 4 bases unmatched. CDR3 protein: CAIRSGGSSYEQYF. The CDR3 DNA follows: TGTGCCATCAGGTCGGGAGGGTCCTCCTACGAGCAGTACTTC.

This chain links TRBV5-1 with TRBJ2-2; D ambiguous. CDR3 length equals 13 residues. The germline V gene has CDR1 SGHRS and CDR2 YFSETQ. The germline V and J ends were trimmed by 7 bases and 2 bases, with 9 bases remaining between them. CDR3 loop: CASRPENTGELFF. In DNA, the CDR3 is TGCGCCAGCCGACCAGAAAACACCGGGGAGCTGTTTTTT.

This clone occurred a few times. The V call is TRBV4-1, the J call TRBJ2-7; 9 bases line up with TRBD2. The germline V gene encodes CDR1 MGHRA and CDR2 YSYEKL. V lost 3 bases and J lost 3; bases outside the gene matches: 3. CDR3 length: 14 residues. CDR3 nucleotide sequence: TGCGCCAGCAGCCAGTCTAGCGGGAACTACGAGCAGTACTTC. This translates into CASSQSSGNYEQYF.

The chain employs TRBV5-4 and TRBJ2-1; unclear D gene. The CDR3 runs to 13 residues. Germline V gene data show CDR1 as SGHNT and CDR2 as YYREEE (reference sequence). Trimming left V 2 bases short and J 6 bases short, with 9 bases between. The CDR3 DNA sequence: TGTGCCAGCAGCTTTTCTGGTGGCAATGAGCAGTTCTTC. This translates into CASSFSGGNEQFF.

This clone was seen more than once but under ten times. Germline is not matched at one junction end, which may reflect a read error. The DNA of the CDR3 is TGTGCTAGCAGCCTAGACACCGGGGAGCTGTTTTTT. This sequence encodes CASSLDTGELFF. The genes are TRBV7-7 and TRBJ2-2; D is undetermined. The CDR3 runs to 12 residues. Germline CDR1 reads SSHAT; CDR2 reads FNYEAQ (reference sequence).

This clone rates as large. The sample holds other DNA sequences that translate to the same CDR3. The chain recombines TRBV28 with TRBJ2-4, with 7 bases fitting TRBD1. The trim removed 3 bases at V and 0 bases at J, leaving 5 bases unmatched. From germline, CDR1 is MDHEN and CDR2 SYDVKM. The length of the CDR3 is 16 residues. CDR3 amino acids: CASSFGTVLAKNIQYF. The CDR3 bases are TGTGCCAGCAGTTTCGGGACAGTTCTAGCCAAAAACATTCAGTACTTC. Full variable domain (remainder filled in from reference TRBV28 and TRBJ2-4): DVKVTQSSRYLVKRTGEKVFLECVQDMDHENMFWYRQDPGLGLRLIYFSYDVKMKEKGDIPEGYSVSREKKERFSLILESASTNQTSMYLCASSFGTVLAKNIQYFGAGTRLSVL.

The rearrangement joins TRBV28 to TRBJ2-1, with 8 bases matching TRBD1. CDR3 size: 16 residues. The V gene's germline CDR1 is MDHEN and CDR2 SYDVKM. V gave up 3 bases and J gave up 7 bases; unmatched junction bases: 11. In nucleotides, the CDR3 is TGTGCCAGCAGTTTCGACCCTAGGACAGGGCGGAATGAGCAGTTCTTC. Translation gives CASSFDPRTGRNEQFF.

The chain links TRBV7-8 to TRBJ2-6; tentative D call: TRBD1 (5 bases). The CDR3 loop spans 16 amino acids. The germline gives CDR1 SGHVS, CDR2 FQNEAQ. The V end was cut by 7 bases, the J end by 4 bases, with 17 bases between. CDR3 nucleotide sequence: TGTGCCAGCACCGAAAATGCTGGGGCCGGGGCCAACGTCCTGACTTTC. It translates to CASTENAGAGANVLTF.

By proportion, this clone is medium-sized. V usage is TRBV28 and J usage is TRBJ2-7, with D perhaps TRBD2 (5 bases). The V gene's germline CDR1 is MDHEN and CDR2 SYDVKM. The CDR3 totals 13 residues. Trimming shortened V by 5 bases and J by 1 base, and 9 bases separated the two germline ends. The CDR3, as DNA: TGTGCCAGCAGTCCCGGACTGTCCTACGAGCAGTACTTC. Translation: CASSPGLSYEQYF.

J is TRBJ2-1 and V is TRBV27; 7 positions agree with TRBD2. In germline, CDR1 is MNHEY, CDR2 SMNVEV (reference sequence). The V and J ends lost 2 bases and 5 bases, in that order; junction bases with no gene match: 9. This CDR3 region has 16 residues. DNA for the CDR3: TGTGCCAGCAGTTTAATCTGGCGGGAGCTAGACAATGAGCAGTTCTTC. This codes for CASSLIWRELDNEQFF.

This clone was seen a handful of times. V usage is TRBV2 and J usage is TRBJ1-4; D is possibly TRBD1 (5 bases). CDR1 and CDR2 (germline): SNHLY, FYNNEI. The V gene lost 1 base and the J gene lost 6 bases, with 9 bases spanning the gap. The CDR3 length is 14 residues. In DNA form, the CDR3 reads TGTGCCAGCAGTGAAGACAGGATGCATGAAAAACTGTTTTTT. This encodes CASSEDRMHEKLFF.

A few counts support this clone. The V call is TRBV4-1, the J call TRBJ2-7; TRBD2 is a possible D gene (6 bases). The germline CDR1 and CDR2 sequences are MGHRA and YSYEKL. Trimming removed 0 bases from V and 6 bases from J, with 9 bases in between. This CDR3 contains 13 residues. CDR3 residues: CASSQDPSVEQYF. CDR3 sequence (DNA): TGCGCCAGCAGCCAAGATCCTAGCGTCGAGCAGTACTTC.

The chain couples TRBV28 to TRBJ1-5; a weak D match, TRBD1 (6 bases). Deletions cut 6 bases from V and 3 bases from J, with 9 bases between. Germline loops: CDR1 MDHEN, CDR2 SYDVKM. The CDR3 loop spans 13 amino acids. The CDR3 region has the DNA TGTGCCAGCAGGGGGGCGAACAATCAGCCCCAGCATTTT. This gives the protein CASRGANNQPQHF.

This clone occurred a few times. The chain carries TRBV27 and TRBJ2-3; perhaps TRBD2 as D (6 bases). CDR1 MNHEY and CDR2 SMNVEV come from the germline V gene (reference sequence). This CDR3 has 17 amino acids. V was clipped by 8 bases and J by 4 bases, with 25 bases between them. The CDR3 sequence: CASVLEGRRVSADTQYF. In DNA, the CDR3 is TGTGCCAGCGTCCTGGAGGGGAGGAGGGTTTCGGCAGATACGCAGTATTTT.

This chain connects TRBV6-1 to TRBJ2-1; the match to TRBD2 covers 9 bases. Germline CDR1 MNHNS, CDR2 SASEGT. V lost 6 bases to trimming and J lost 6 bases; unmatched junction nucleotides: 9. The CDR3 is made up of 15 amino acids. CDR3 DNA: TGTGCCAGCAGCGTAGCGGGAGACCTTTCCAATGAGCAGTTCTTC. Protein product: CASSVAGDLSNEQFF.

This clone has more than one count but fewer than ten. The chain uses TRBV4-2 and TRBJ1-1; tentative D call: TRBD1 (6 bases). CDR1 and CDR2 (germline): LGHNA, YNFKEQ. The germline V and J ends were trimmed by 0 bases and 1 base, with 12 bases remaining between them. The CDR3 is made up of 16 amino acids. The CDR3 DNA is TGTGCCAGCAGCCAAGATCAGCGGACAGAGAACACTGAAGCTTTCTTT. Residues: CASSQDQRTENTEAFF.

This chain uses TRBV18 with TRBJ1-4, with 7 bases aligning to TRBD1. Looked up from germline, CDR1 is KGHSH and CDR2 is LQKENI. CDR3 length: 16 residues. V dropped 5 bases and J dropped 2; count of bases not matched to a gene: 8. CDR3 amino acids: CASSSNRGGTNEKLFF. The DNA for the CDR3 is TGTGCCAGCTCATCCAATCGAGGGGGCACTAATGAAAAACTGTTTTTT.

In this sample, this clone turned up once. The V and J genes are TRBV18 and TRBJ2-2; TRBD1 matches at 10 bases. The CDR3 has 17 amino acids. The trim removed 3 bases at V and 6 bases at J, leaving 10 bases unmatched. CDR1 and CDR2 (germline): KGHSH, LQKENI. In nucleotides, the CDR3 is TGTGCCAGCTCACCCCCCGGGACAGGGGTGACTCCCGGGGAGCTGTTTTTT. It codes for CASSPPGTGVTPGELFF.